Following are 15 T cell receptor beta chains from one sample sequenced in a study of shared clonotypes between healthy human individuals. Method: immunoSEQ multiplex PCR; TCRdb's copy keeps in-frame clones and lacks some. The table records approximately 2.5 million clones, roughly 93% of them present only once. Sequenced sample: naive CD4+ T cells from PBMCs. Subset in this sample: CD45RA+ positively selected. Receptors originate from a man aged 18 to 29 in good health. Some clones in this sample may be carry-over from other donors' samples.

The chain employs TRBV28 and TRBJ2-3; 7 bases agree with TRBD2. CDR1 and CDR2 (germline): MDHEN, SYDVKM. V lost 5 bases and J lost 2; bases outside the gene matches: 4. The CDR3 runs to 14 residues. DNA of the CDR3: TGTGCCAGCAGTCCGGGGAGGGCCACAGATACGCAGTATTTT. Translation gives CASSPGRATDTQYF.

The chain has TRBV18 and TRBJ1-1, with D maybe TRBD1 (5 bases). Trimming removed 4 bases at V and 5 bases at J, with 20 bases between. The CDR3 is made up of 16 amino acids. Germline values: CDR1 KGHSH, CDR2 LQKENI. CDR3 in amino acids: CASSLHHGGGDTEAFF. The CDR3, as DNA: TGTGCCAGCTCACTACACCACGGCGGGGGAGATACTGAAGCTTTCTTT.

V and J are TRBV30 and TRBJ1-3, with D perhaps TRBD1 (5 bases). V lost 0 bases and J 1 base, leaving 19 bases between the germline ends. Germline V gene lookup returns CDR1 GTSNPN and CDR2 SVGIG (reference sequence). CDR3 length: 18 residues. CDR3 amino acids: CAWSVGWVLGESGNTIYF. As DNA, the CDR3 is TGTGCCTGGAGTGTAGGTTGGGTGCTGGGGGAATCTGGAAACACCATATATTTT.

This clone came up a few times. Other DNA sequences in this specimen translate into the identical CDR3. In nucleotides, the CDR3 is TGCGCCAGCAGCTTGGGGACTAGCGGGAGGGGCACAGATACGCAGTATTTT. This encodes CASSLGTSGRGTDTQYF. The chain carries TRBV5-1 and TRBJ2-3; the match to TRBD2 covers 15 bases. CDR1 is SGHRS and CDR2 is YFSETQ in the germline V gene. CDR3 size: 17 residues. With V trimmed by 0 bases and J by 1 base, 0 bases remained unmatched.

A note on this clone: The same CDR3 is also encoded by other DNA sequences in this sample. J is TRBJ1-1 and V is TRBV18; a possible D gene is TRBD1 (5 bases). CDR1 KGHSH and CDR2 LQKENI come from the germline V gene. This CDR3 has 14 residues. Trimming removed 1 base from V and 1 base from J, with 7 bases in between. As DNA, the CDR3 is TGTGCCAGCTCACCACTGACAGAGAACACTGAAGCTTTCTTT. It codes for CASSPLTENTEAFF.

Of note for this clone: This sample includes further DNA sequences coding for the same CDR3. The chain joins TRBV20-1 to TRBJ1-1; no definite D call. Trimming took off 3 bases at V and 4 bases at J, with 3 bases between the two ends. The CDR3 loop spans 10 amino acids. Germline V lookup: CDR1 DFQATT, CDR2 SNEGSKA (reference sequence). The CDR3, as DNA: TGCAGTGCTAGCCCCACTGAAGCTTTCTTT. Translation: CSASPTEAFF.

As concerns this clone: The sample contains more than one DNA sequence encoding this CDR3. The chain employs TRBV11-3 and TRBJ2-3; 11 bases match TRBD2. Germline values: CDR1 SGHNT, CDR2 YENEEA. Trimming cost V 1 base and J 3 bases; bases outside gene matches: 0. This CDR3 comprises 15 residues. The CDR3 is CASSLGTSGTDTQYF. The CDR3 coding sequence is TGTGCCAGCAGCTTAGGGACTAGCGGGACAGATACGCAGTATTTT.

This clone occurred a few times. This chain connects TRBV30 to TRBJ1-4, with D uncertain. The CDR3 runs 13 residues. CDR1 is GTSNPN and CDR2 is SVGIG in the germline V gene (reference sequence). V lost 1 base to trimming and J lost 7 bases, with 10 bases between them. CDR3 sequence: CAWSARGVEKLFF. The CDR3 DNA reads as TGTGCCTGGAGTGCTCGCGGCGTTGAAAAACTGTTTTTT.

V gene TRBV15 combines with J gene TRBJ1-5; 9 bases are shared with TRBD1. The CDR3 contains 16 residues. Germline V gene sequence: CDR1 LNHNV, CDR2 YYDKDF (reference sequence). V lost 8 bases, J lost 2 bases, and 10 bases stayed unmatched. The chain's CDR3 is CATRTGDQSGNQPQHF. The CDR3 region has the DNA TGTGCCACCCGGACAGGGGACCAATCTGGCAATCAGCCCCAGCATTTT.

Notes on this clone: Other nucleotide sequences from this sample produce the same CDR3. The chain has TRBV7-9 and TRBJ1-2, with unresolved D. The germline V and J ends were trimmed by 2 bases and 2 bases, with 0 bases remaining between them. The length of the CDR3 is 11 residues. Germline assignment: CDR1 SEHNR and CDR2 FQNEAQ (reference sequence). The CDR3 here is CASSLNYGYTF. CDR3 nucleotide sequence: TGTGCCAGCAGCTTAAACTATGGCTACACCTTC.

The rearrangement joins TRBV27 to TRBJ2-7; TRBD1 aligns across 8 bases. Trimming at V came to 3 bases and at J to 1 base, leaving 11 bases not matched to a gene. CDR1 is MNHEY, CDR2 SMNVEV, per germline (reference sequence). The CDR3 length is 17 residues. The chain's CDR3 is CASSFGLGRGRSYEQYF. The CDR3 nucleotides are TGTGCCAGCAGTTTTGGTCTGGGCAGGGGGCGTTCCTACGAGCAGTACTTC.

V usage is TRBV2 and J usage is TRBJ1-5, with TRBD1 as a possible D gene (6 bases). Trimming pared 4 bases from V and 5 bases from J, leaving 12 bases between. Germline V CDR1 and CDR2: SNHLY, FYNNEI. There are 14 residues in the CDR3. The CDR3 protein is CASSGDTRYQPQHF. CDR3 nucleotides: TGTGCCAGCAGTGGGGACACCCGGTATCAGCCCCAGCATTTT. Drawing the rest from reference TRBV2 and TRBJ1-5, the complete variable domain is EPEVTQTPSHQVTQMGQEVILRCVPISNHLYFYWYRQILGQKVEFLVSFYNNEISEKSEIFDDQFSVERPDGSNFTLKIRSTKLEDSAMYFCASSGDTRYQPQHFGDGTRLSIL.

This chain's CDR3 is CASSLGPRAGGVNEQFF. The CDR3 DNA reads as TGCGCCAGCAGCTTGGGACCCCGGGCCGGGGGGGTCAATGAGCAGTTCTTC. This chain joins TRBV5-1 and TRBJ2-1; TRBD2 agrees at 8 bases. Germline CDR1 SGHRS, CDR2 YFSETQ. This CDR3 region has 17 residues. The trim removed 0 bases at V and 6 bases at J, leaving 11 bases unmatched.

The chain recombines TRBV6-5 with TRBJ2-7; 13 nucleotides align to TRBD2. The CDR3 is 15 residues long. Looked up from germline, CDR1 is MNHEY and CDR2 is SVGAGI. After removal of 6 bases from V and 5 bases from J, the junction contained 7 bases not matched to a gene. CDR3 sequence reads: CASRGWTSGSHEQYF. In nucleotides, the CDR3 is TGTGCCAGCAGAGGGTGGACTAGCGGGAGCCACGAGCAGTACTTC.

The chain is built from TRBV4-3 and TRBJ2-1; D may be TRBD2 (5 bases). The CDR3 is 16 amino acids. V lost 0 bases to trimming and J lost 9 bases, with 18 bases between them. The V gene's germline CDR1 is LGHNA and CDR2 YSLEER. The CDR3, as DNA: TGCGCCAGCAGCCAAGACGTGCCGGGGTGGGGTTCTGAGCAGTTCTTC. Its translation is CASSQDVPGWGSEQFF.